A selection of T cell receptor beta chains follows, all from one sample in a study of blood T cell repertoires in COVID-19. Assay used: immunoSEQ multiplex PCR; TCRdb lists only in-frame clones, some missing. The table lists about 170,000 clones, about nine tenths of them singletons. Material: peripheral blood. These receptors all come from a woman in her forties or fifties with acute or convalescent COVID-19. CDR3s include the opening cysteine and the closing phenylalanine or tryptophan. D genes are given only for firm matches. Rows give clone size only sometimes, using once, few, many, or a class for an expanded clone.

j_call | d_call | clone_size | v_call | cdr3_aa | cdr3_nt
TRBJ1-5 | TRBD1 | - | TRBV2 | CASGTGSNQPQHF | TGTGCCAGCGGGACAGGGAGCAATCAGCCCCAGCATTTT
TRBJ1-1 | TRBD1 | - | TRBV10-3 | CASLRGQNTEAFF | TGTGCCTCCCTAAGGGGGCAGAACACTGAAGCTTTCTTT
TRBJ1-2 | - | - | TRBV6-2/TRBV6-3 | CASSYPGSFSYGYTF | TGTGCCAGCAGTTACCCTGGCAGTTTCTCGTATGGCTACACCTTC
TRBJ1-4 | - | once | TRBV6-5 | CASSLRQYEKLFF | TGTGCCAGCAGCCTTAGACAGTACGAAAAACTGTTTTTT
TRBJ1-5 | - | - | TRBV24-1 | CATSEQGASQPQHF | TGTGCCACCAGTGAACAGGGAGCTAGTCAGCCCCAGCATTTT
TRBJ2-5 | - | - | TRBV4-3 | CASSQGTAPPGTQYF | TGCGCCAGCAGCCAAGGGACTGCCCCCCCAGGGACCCAGTACTTC
TRBJ2-5 | - | few | TRBV6-2/TRBV6-3 | CASSLRVETQYF | TGTGCCAGCAGTCTTCGGGTAGAGACCCAGTACTTC
TRBJ1-1 | TRBD1 | once | TRBV7-6 | CASSQNRGAEAFF | TGTGCCAGCAGCCAAAACAGGGGCGCTGAAGCTTTCTTT
TRBJ2-2 | TRBD2 | - | TRBV5-5 | CASSRTSEYTGELFF | TGTGCCAGCAGCCGGACTAGCGAATACACCGGGGAGCTGTTTTTT
TRBJ1-2 | - | few | TRBV25-1 | CVWTDNYGYTF | TGTGTTTGGACAGACAACTATGGCTACACCTTC
TRBJ1-5 | - | - | TRBV6-1 | CASSEQLDSNQPQHF | TGTGCCAGCAGTGAACAGCTAGATAGCAATCAGCCCCAGCATTTT
TRBJ2-2 | - | - | TRBV5-1 | CASSRGTGELFF | TGCGCCAGCAGCAGGGGCACCGGGGAGCTGTTTTTT
TRBJ2-1 | TRBD2 | - | TRBV19 | CASSIRLATYNEQFF | TGTGCCAGTAGTATCCGACTAGCGACCTACAATGAGCAGTTCTTC
TRBJ2-1 | - | - | TRBV18 | CASSPPEGFGEQFF | TGTGCCAGCTCACCACCGGAGGGTTTCGGTGAGCAGTTCTTC
TRBJ1-2 | - | once | TRBV15 | CATSRDLTRGGYTF | TGTGCCACCAGCAGAGATCTGACCAGGGGTGGCTACACCTTC
TRBJ1-1 | TRBD1 | - | TRBV14 | CASSRRQGINTEAFF | TGTGCCAGCAGCCGTCGACAGGGGATAAACACTGAAGCTTTCTTT
TRBJ1-2 | - | - | TRBV18 | CATTQRENYGYTF | TGTGCCACCACCCAGAGGGAGAACTATGGCTACACCTTC
TRBJ1-5 | - | - | TRBV19 | CASSGGTRSPRHQPQHF | TGTGCCAGTAGTGGAGGCACAAGATCTCCCCGCCATCAGCCCCAGCATTTT
TRBJ1-2 | TRBD1 | - | TRBV5-1 | CASSPTTGGAGGYTF | TGCGCCAGCAGCCCGACGACAGGGGGCGCTGGGGGCTACACCTTC
TRBJ1-3 | TRBD1 | - | TRBV7-9 | CASSEQGAPGNTIYF | TGTGCCAGCAGCGAGCAGGGGGCGCCTGGAAACACCATATATTTT
TRBJ1-5 | - | - | TRBV6-6 | CASSYSGRVDQPQHF | TGTGCCAGCAGTTATTCAGGGAGGGTTGATCAGCCCCAGCATTTT
TRBJ1-5 | - | - | TRBV6-5 | CASSYRPGRDQPQHF | TGTGCCAGCAGTTACCGGCCCGGGCGGGATCAGCCCCAGCATTTT
TRBJ2-7 | - | - | TRBV29-1 | CSVVAGSKYEQYF | TGCAGCGTTGTGGCAGGGTCTAAGTACGAGCAGTACTTC
TRBJ1-6 | - | - | TRBV5-4 | CASSFWAREGSPLHF | TGTGCCAGCAGCTTCTGGGCCAGGGAGGGTTCACCCCTCCACTTT
TRBJ1-1 | TRBD1 | - | TRBV5-1 | CASSFGRGNTEAFF | TGCGCCAGCAGCTTTGGCAGGGGGAATACTGAAGCTTTCTTT
TRBJ2-5 | TRBD2 | - | TRBV19 | CASSLGGAGGWETQYF | TGTGCCAGTAGTCTAGGTGGAGCGGGAGGGTGGGAGACCCAGTACTTC
TRBJ2-7 | - | - | TRBV5-4 | CASSFRGSYEQYF | TGTGCCAGCAGCTTTAGAGGGTCCTACGAGCAGTACTTC
TRBJ1-3 | - | - | TRBV2 | CASSAGQGRFSGNTIYF | TGTGCCAGCAGTGCGGGGCAGGGGCGTTTCTCTGGAAACACCATATATTTT
TRBJ1-5 | TRBD1 | - | TRBV19 | CASSIPGDRRNQPQHF | TGTGCCAGTAGTATACCGGGGGACAGGCGGAATCAGCCCCAGCATTTT
TRBJ1-1 | - | once | TRBV6-2/TRBV6-3 | CASSYVGGEAFF | TGTGCCAGCAGTTACGTTGGCGGTGAAGCTTTCTTT
TRBJ1-2 | TRBD1 | - | TRBV6-5 | CASSYSGTGKEYGYTF | TGTGCCAGCAGTTACTCTGGGACAGGGAAGGAGTATGGCTACACCTTC
TRBJ1-4 | TRBD1 | - | TRBV7-9 | CASSLEGAIGEKLFF | TGTGCCAGCAGCTTAGAGGGGGCAATAGGTGAAAAACTGTTTTTT
TRBJ2-7 | - | few | TRBV6-1 | CASSEDRISYEQYF | TGTGCCAGCAGTGAAGACAGGATCTCCTACGAGCAGTACTTC
TRBJ1-4 | - | - | TRBV19 | CASSIAYSGTYGRGTEKLFF | TGTGCCAGTAGTATAGCATACTCCGGGACATATGGAAGGGGGACGGAAAAACTGTTTTTT
TRBJ2-7 | - | - | TRBV27 | CASSAISGLYEQYF | TGTGCCAGCAGTGCGATCAGCGGACTTTACGAGCAGTACTTC
TRBJ2-7 | - | - | TRBV19 | CASSATGRSSYEQYF | TGTGCCAGTAGTGCTACAGGGCGAAGCTCCTACGAGCAGTACTTC
TRBJ1-6 | TRBD1 | once | TRBV7-9 | CASTGTGNSPLHF | TGTGCCAGCACGGGGACAGGGAATTCACCCCTCCACTTT
TRBJ2-7 | - | - | TRBV6-5 | CASSYPIYEQYF | TGTGCCAGCAGTTACCCTATCTACGAGCAGTACTTC
TRBJ2-2 | TRBD2 | - | TRBV5-5 | CASSFAGVGTGELFF | TGTGCCAGCAGCTTCGCGGGGGTAGGCACCGGGGAGCTGTTTTTT